Listed here are 11 T cell receptor beta chains from one sample, sequenced in a study of human T cells and chemical hapten exposure. From the RACE reads, TCRdb called clonotypes with MiXCR, one entry per CDR3 protein. The sample has approximately 96,000 distinct CDR3 sequences, about 9.6% seen once. Time point specified: patch test 2, 6 weeks after DPC sensitization. Documented treatment: therapeutic diphenylcyclopropenone sensitization with weekly scalp DPC. Sequences were derived from whole blood, sampled in connection with sensitization to the hapten diphenylcyclopropenone (DPC). The receptor source for this set is a woman aged 40 to 50 with alopecia areata. Some clones in this sample may be carry-over from other donors' samples.

This clonotype has a count of ten or more. The chain is built from TRBV3-1 and TRBJ2-6; 10 bases map to TRBD2. Per germline, CDR1 LGHDT and CDR2 YNNKEL (reference sequence). V lost 4 bases, J lost 0 bases, and 6 bases stayed unmatched. The CDR3 loop spans 18 amino acids. CDR3 residues: CASSRLGTSASGANVLTF. CDR3 nucleotide sequence: TGTGCCAGCAGCCGCCTGGGGACTAGCGCCTCTGGGGCCAACGTCCTGACTTTC. Full variable domain (outside the CDR3, taken from reference TRBV3-1 and TRBJ2-6): DTAVSQTPKYLVTQMGNDKSIKCEQNLGHDTMYWYKQDSKKFLKIMFSYNNKELIINETVPNRFSPKSPDKAHLNLHINSLELGDSAVYFCASSRLGTSASGANVLTFGAGSRLTVL.

This clonotype was detected a few times. This chain joins TRBV6-4 and TRBJ2-7; D is ambiguous. Trimming took off 6 bases at V and 0 bases at J, with 18 bases between the two ends. The CDR3 length is 16 residues. Germline CDR1 is MRHNA and CDR2 is SNTAGT. DNA of the CDR3: TGTGCCAGCAGCCCCCCCCCGAGACGGCACTCCTACGAGCAGTACTTC. This translates into CASSPPPRRHSYEQYF.

This clonotype turned up a few times. The V call is TRBV6-5, the J call TRBJ1-5; 9 positions match TRBD1. The CDR3 is 14 residues long. Unmatched junction bases numbered 5, after V lost 6 bases and J lost 5 bases. Germline-derived CDR1 and CDR2 are MNHEY and SVGAGI. The CDR3, as DNA: TGTGCCAGCAGCCACACAGGGGGCCATCAGCCCCAGCATTTT. Translation: CASSHTGGHQPQHF.

There are many counts of this clonotype. The J gene is TRBJ2-3, the V gene TRBV11-2; a possible D gene is TRBD2 (6 bases). Per germline, CDR1 SGHAT and CDR2 FQNNGV. V gave up 5 bases and J gave up 0 bases, with 18 bases separating them. This CDR3 has 17 residues. DNA of the CDR3: TGTGCCAGCAGCCCAACCTCGGGACTGACTAGCACAGATACGCAGTATTTT. This sequence encodes CASSPTSGLTSTDTQYF.

The rearrangement joins TRBV21-1 to TRBJ2-7; the listed D gene, TRBD1, was not tested against the DNA. TRBV21-1 is reported as a pseudogene. There are 15 residues in the CDR3. CDR3 in amino acids: CASSDRTGAAHEQYF. The CDR3 region has the DNA TGTGCCAGCAGCGATCGGACAGGGGCGGCCCACGAGCAGTACTTC.

This clonotype was seen ten or more times. The chain has TRBV6-6 and TRBJ2-7; possibly TRBD2 for D (5 bases). V lost 7 bases and J 11 bases, leaving 18 bases between the germline ends. CDR3 length: 12 residues. Germline V lookup: CDR1 MNHNY, CDR2 SVGAGI (reference sequence). The CDR3 region has the DNA TGTGCCAGCACCCTCAGTACGGGGATGAAGTACTTC. It encodes CASTLSTGMKYF.

This clonotype appeared many times. This CDR3 is CASRDRGSSTDTQYF. For the CDR3, the DNA is TGTGCCAGCAGGGACAGGGGATCTAGCACAGATACGCAGTATTTT. This chain joins TRBV6-2 or TRBV6-3 and TRBJ2-3; TRBD1 agrees at 9 bases. This CDR3 region has 15 residues. V gave up 6 bases and J gave up 0 bases; unmatched junction bases: 4. The germline V gene encodes CDR1 MNHEY and CDR2 SVGEGT.

There are a few counts of this clonotype. The rearrangement links TRBV6-1 to TRBJ2-6, with TRBD1 identical over 7 bases. Germline CDR1 reads MNHNS; CDR2 reads SASEGT. Unmatched junction bases numbered 2, after V lost 6 bases and J lost 0 bases. The CDR3 has 15 amino acids. The CDR3 sequence is CASRTGSSGANVLTF. The CDR3 DNA reads TGTGCCAGCAGGACAGGGAGCTCTGGGGCCAACGTCCTGACTTTC.

The table lists this clonotype with many counts. The genes are TRBV2 and TRBJ1-1; unclear D gene. The CDR3 consists of 10 residues. Trimming took 8 bases from V and 7 from J, leaving 8 bases between them. Per germline, CDR1 SNHLY and CDR2 FYNNEI. CDR3 coding DNA: TGTGCCAGCGAGGGTAATGAAGCTTTCTTT. Translating it yields CASEGNEAFF.

This clonotype was found many times. The gene calls are TRBV6-1 and TRBJ1-2; D possibly corresponds to TRBD1 (6 bases). Germline V gives CDR1 MNHNS, CDR2 SASEGT. The CDR3 loop spans 12 amino acids. V was pared by 6 bases and J by 2 bases, with 7 bases between. CDR3 sequence (DNA): TGTGCCAGCAGAACAGGGAACTATGGCTACACCTTC. Residues: CASRTGNYGYTF.

The genes are TRBV7-2 and TRBJ2-1; D is unresolved. Trimming shortened V by 5 bases and J by 9 bases, and 14 bases separated the two germline ends. Germline lookup yields CDR1 SGHTA and CDR2 FQGNSA. The CDR3 has 13 residues. Here the CDR3 reads CASSQPSSPEQFF. Here the CDR3 DNA reads TGTGCCAGCAGCCAACCCAGTTCCCCTGAGCAGTTCTTC. Combining the CDR3 with reference TRBV7-2 and TRBJ2-1 gives the whole variable domain GAGVSQSPSNKVTEKGKDVELRCDPISGHTALYWYRQSLGQGLEFLIYFQGNSAPDKSGLPSDRFSAERTGGSVSTLTIQRTQQEDSAVYLCASSQPSSPEQFFGPGTRLTVL.